Listed below are T cell receptor beta chains from one sample, sequenced in a study of blood T cell repertoires in COVID-19. Profiled with immunoSEQ multiplex PCR; TCRdb holds only in-frame clones, not every one. In the table there are about 54,000 clones, more than 75% of which are singletons. Sequenced material: peripheral blood. Source of these receptors: a man aged 50-60 years with active COVID-19. Both conserved end residues are part of each CDR3.

>TRBV4-1|TRBJ2-3
CASSLPGGKKDTQYF
>TRBV27|TRBJ2-7
CASSSPSDRGTYEQYF
>TRBV7-8|TRBJ2-3
CASSLGAIDTQYF
>TRBV7-2|TRBJ1-2
CASSSKPGTVSSGGYTF
>TRBV30|TRBJ1-3
CAQKGAGNTIYF
>TRBV19|TRBJ1-5
CASSWGRASNQPQHF
>TRBV6-6|TRBJ1-6
CASRNRDRGNSPLHF
>TRBV20-1|TRBJ2-7
CSASDNNYEQYF
>TRBV5-1|TRBJ1-1
CASSFTGGNTEAFF
>TRBV6-5|TRBJ1-6
CASSYVATGDNSPLHF
>TRBV9|TRBJ1-1
CASSPRQGSDTEAFF
>TRBV27|TRBJ1-6
CASSDRAGNSPLHF
>TRBV4-3|TRBJ2-6
CASSQAMGHSGANVLTF
>TRBV4-1|TRBJ2-7
CASSYSAGPNYEQYF
>TRBV14|TRBJ2-3
CASSRGQGRPDTQYF
>TRBV11-3|TRBJ2-7
CASSLGFGVSGEQYF
>TRBV21-1|TRBJ2-5
CASSAYRTGQETQYF
>TRBV24-1|TRBJ2-1
CATSDGGTGGNEQFF
>TRBV7-2|TRBJ2-5
CASSFEPDRGETQYF
>TRBV9|TRBJ1-1
CASSVGENTEAFF
>TRBV9|TRBJ1-4
CASSHHGEGEKLFF
>TRBV4-3|TRBJ1-2
CASSHQDRDSALYGYTF
>TRBV5-6|TRBJ2-2
CASSLSEAGELFF
>TRBV5-4|TRBJ1-1
CASTPDRDATEAFF
>TRBV30|TRBJ2-7
CAWSVSGPYEQYF
>TRBV28|TRBJ2-6
CASSFTGPGANVLTF
>TRBV5-6|TRBJ2-2
CASSWSGTGPGELFF
>TRBV9|TRBJ1-3
CASSVTQGRAGNTIYF
>TRBV5-6|TRBJ2-5
CASFRLAGALPGETQYF
>TRBV30|TRBJ1-2
CAWSGITGDNYGYTF